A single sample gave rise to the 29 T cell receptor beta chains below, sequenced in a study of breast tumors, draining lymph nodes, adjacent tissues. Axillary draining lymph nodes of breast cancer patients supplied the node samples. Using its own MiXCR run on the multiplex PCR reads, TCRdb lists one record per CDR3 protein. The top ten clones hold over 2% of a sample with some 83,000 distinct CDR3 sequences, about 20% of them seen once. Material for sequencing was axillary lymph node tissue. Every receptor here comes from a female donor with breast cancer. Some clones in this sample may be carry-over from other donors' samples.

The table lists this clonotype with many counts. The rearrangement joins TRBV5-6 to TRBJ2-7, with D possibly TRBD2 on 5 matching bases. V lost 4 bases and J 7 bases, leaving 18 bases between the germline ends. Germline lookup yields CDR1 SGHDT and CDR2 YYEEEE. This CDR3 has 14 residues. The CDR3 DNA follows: TGTGCCAGCAGCCCCTCGGTTGGGTGGAGGGAGCAGTACTTC. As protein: CASSPSVGWREQYF. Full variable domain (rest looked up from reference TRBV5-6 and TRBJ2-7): DAGVTQSPTHLIKTRGQQVTLRCSPKSGHDTVSWYQQALGQGPQFIFQYYEEEERQRGNFPDRFSGHQFPNYSSELNVNALLLGDSALYLCASSPSVGWREQYFGPGTRLTVT.

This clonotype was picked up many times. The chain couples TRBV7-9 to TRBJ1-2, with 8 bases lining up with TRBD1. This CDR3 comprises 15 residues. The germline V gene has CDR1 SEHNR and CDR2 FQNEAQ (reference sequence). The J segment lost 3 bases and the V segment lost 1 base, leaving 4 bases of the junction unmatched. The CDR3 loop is CASSLGTGWDYGYTF. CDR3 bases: TGTGCCAGCAGCTTAGGGACAGGGTGGGACTATGGCTACACCTTC.

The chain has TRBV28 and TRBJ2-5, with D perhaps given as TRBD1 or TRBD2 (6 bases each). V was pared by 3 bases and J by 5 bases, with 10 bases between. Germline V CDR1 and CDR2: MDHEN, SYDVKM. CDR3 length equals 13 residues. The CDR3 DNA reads TGTGCCAGCAGTTTGCAGGGGAGGGAGACCCAGTACTTC. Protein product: CASSLQGRETQYF.

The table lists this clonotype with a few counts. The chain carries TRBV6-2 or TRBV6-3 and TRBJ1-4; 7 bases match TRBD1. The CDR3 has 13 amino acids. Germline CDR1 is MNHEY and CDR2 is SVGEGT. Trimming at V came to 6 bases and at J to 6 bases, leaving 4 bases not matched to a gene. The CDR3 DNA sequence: TGTGCCAGCAGATCCGGGACAGATGAAAAACTGTTTTTT. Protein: CASRSGTDEKLFF.

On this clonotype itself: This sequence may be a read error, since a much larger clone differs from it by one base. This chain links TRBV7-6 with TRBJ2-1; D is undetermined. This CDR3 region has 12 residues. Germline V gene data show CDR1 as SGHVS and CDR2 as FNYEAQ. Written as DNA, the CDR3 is TGTGCCAGCAGCGAGGCCAGGTCTGAGCAGCTCTTC. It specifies CASSEARSEQLF.

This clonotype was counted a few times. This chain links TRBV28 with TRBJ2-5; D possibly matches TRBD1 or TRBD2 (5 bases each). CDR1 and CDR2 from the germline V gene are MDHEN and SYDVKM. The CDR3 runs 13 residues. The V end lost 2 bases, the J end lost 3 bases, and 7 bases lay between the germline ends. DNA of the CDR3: TGTGCCAGCAGTTTAGGGGGAGAAGAGACCCAGTACTTC. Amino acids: CASSLGGEETQYF.

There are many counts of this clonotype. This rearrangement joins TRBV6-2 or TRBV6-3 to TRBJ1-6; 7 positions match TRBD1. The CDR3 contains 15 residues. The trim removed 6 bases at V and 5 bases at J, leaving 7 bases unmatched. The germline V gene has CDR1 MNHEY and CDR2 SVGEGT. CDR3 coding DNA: TGTGCCAGCAGAAACCGGGACAGTAATAATTCACCCCTCCACTTT. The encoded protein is CASRNRDSNNSPLHF.

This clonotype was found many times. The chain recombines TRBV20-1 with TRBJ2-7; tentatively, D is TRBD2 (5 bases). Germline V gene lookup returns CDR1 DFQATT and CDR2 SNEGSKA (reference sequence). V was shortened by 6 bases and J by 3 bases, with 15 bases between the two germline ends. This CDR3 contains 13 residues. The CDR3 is CSASADGDYEQYF. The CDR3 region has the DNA TGCAGTGCATCGGCGGACGGGGACTACGAGCAGTACTTC.

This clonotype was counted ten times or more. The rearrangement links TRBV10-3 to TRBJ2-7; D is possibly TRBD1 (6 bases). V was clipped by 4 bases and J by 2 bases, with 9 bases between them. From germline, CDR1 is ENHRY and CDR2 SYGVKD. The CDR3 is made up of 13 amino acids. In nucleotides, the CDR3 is TGTGCCATCAGTGCTACAGGGCCCTACGAGCAGTACTTC. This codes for CAISATGPYEQYF.

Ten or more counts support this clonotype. The CDR3 loop is CASSGGDRNTGELFF. The CDR3 region has the DNA TGTGCCAGCAGCGGCGGGGACCGGAACACCGGGGAGCTGTTTTTT. The chain combines TRBV11-3 with TRBJ2-2, with a weak D call TRBD2 (6 bases). Trimming stripped 5 bases from V and 1 base from J, with 11 bases between. Germline loops: CDR1 SGHNT, CDR2 YENEEA. CDR3 length: 15 amino acids.

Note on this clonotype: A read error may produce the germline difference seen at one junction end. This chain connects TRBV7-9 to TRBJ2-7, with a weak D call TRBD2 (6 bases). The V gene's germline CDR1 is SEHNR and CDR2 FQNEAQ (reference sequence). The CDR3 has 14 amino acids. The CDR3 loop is CVSSGSGLKYEQYF. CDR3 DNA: TGTGTCAGCAGCGGAAGCGGGCTGAAATACGAGCAGTACTTC.

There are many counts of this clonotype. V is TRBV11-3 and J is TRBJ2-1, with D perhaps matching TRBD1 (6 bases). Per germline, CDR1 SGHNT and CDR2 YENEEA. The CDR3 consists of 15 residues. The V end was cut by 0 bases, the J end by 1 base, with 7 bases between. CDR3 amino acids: CASSLDRGSYNEQFF. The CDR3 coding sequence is TGTGCCAGCAGCTTAGACAGGGGTTCCTACAATGAGCAGTTCTTC. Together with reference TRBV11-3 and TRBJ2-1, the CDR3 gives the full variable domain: EAGVVQSPRYKIIEKKQPVAFWCNPISGHNTLYWYLQNLGQGPELLIRYENEEAVDDSQLPKDRFSAERLKGVDSTLKIQPAELGDSAVYLCASSLDRGSYNEQFFGPGTRLTVL.

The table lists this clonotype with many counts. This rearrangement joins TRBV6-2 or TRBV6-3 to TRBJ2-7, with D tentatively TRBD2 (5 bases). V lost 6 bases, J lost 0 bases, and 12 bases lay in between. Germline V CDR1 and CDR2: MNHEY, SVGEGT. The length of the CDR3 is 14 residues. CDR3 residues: CASRPTGSSYEQYF. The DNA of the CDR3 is TGTGCCAGCAGACCGACGGGAAGCTCCTACGAGCAGTACTTC.

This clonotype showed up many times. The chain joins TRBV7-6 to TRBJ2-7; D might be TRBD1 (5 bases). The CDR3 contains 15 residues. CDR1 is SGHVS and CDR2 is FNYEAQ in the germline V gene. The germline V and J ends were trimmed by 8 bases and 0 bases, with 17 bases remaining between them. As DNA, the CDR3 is TGTGCCAGCTCCATGGGGCCGGAGAGCTCCTACGAGCAGTACTTC. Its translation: CASSMGPESSYEQYF.

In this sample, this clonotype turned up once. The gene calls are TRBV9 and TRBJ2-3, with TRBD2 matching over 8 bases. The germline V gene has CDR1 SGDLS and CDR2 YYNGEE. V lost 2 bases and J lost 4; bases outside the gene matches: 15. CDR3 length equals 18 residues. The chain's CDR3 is CASSVFSGTAIGADTQYF. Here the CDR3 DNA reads TGTGCCAGCAGCGTCTTTAGCGGGACCGCTATTGGCGCAGATACGCAGTATTTT.

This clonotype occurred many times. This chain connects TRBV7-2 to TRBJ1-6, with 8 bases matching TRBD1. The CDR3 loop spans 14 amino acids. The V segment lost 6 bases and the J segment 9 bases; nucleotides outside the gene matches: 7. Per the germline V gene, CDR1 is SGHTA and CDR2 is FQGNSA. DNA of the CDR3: TGTGCCAGCAGACGGACAGGGCAGCGTTCACCCCTCCACTTT. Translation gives CASRRTGQRSPLHF.

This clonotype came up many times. CDR3 sequence: CAWKNVGSYEQYF. The CDR3 DNA follows: TGTGCCTGGAAGAATGTGGGGTCCTACGAGCAGTACTTC. V usage is TRBV30 and J usage is TRBJ2-7; D call uncertain. From germline, CDR1 is GTSNPN and CDR2 SVGIG (reference sequence). CDR3 length equals 13 residues. Trimming stripped 4 bases from V and 1 base from J, with 11 bases between.

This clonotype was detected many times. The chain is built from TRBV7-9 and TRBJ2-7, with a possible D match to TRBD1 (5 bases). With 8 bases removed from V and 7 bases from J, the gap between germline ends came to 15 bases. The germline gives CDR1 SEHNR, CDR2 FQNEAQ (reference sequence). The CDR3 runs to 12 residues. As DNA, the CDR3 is TGTGCCAGCGGGGCAGGGTTGGGGGAGCAGTACTTC. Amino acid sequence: CASGAGLGEQYF.

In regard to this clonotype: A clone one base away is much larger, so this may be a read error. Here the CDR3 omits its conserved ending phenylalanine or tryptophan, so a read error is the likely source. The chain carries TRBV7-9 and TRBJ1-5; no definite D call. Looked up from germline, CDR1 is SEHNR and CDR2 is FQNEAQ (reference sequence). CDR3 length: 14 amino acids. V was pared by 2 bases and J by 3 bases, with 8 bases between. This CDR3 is CASSLSGNNQPQHL. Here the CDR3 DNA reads TGTGCCAGCAGCTTATCGGGGAACAATCAGCCCCAGCATCTT.

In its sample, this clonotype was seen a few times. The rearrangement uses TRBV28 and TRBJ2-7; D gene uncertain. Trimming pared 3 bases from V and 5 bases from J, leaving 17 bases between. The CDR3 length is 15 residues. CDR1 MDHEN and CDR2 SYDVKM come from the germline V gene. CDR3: CASSFAGHLYNEQYF. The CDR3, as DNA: TGTGCCAGCAGTTTCGCAGGCCACCTTTATAACGAGCAGTACTTC.

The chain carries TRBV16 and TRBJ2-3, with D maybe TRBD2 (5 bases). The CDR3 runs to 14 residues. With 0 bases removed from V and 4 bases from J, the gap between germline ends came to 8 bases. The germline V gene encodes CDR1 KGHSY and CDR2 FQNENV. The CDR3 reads CASSQSGRADTQYF. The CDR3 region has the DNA TGTGCCAGCAGCCAATCTGGGAGAGCAGATACGCAGTATTTT. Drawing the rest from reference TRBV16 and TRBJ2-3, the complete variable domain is GEEVAQTPKHLVRGEGQKAKLYCAPIKGHSYVFWYQQVLKNEFKFLISFQNENVFDETGMPKERFSAKCLPNSPCSLEIQATKLEDSAVYFCASSQSGRADTQYFGPGTRLTVL.

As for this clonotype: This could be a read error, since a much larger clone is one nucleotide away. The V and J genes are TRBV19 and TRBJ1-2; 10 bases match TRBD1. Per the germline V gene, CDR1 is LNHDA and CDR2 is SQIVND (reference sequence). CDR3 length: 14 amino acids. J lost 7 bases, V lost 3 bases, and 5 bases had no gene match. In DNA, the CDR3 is TGTGCCAGTAGTATGAGGGACAGGGGCTGTGGCTACACCTTC. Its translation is CASSMRDRGCGYTF.

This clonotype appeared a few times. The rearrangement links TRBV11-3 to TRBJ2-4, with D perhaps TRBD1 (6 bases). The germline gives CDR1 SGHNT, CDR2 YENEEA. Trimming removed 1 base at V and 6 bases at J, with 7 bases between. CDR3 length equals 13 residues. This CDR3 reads CASSLVGGNIQYF. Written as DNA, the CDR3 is TGTGCCAGCAGCTTAGTAGGGGGAAACATTCAGTACTTC.

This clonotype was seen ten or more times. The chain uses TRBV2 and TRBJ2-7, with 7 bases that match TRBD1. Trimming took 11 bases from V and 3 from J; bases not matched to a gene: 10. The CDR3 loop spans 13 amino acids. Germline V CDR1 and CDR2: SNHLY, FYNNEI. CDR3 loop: CASRQGGGYEQYF. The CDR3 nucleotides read TGTGCCTCCAGACAGGGCGGTGGCTACGAGCAGTACTTC.

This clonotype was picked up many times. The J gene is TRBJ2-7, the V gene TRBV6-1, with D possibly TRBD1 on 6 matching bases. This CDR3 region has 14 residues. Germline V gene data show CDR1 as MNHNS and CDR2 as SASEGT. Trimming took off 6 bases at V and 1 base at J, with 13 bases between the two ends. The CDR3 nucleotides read TGTGCCAGCAGCCAACTTACAGGGTCCTACGAGCAGTACTTC. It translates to CASSQLTGSYEQYF.

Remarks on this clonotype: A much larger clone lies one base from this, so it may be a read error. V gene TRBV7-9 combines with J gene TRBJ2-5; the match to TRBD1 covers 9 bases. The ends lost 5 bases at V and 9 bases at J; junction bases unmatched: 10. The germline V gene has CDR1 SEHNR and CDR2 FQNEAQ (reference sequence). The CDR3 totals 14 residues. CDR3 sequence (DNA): TGTGCCAGCAGCCAGGACAGGGGAAGGGAGGCCCAGTACTTC. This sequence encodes CASSQDRGREAQYF.

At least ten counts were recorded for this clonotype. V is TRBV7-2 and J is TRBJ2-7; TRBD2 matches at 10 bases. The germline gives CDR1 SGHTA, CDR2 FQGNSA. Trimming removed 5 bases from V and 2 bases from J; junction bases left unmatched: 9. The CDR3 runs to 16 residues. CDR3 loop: CASSPRTSGNPYEQYF. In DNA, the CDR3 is TGTGCCAGCAGCCCGCGGACTAGCGGCAACCCCTACGAGCAGTACTTC.

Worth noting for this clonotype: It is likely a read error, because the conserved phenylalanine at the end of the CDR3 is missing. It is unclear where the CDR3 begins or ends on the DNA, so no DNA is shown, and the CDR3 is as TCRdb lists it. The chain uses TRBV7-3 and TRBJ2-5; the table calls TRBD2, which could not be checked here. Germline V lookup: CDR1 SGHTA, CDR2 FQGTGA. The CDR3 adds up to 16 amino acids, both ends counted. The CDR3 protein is CASSPDTNGRRGDPVL.

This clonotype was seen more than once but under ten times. The CDR3 reads CASSQEPGLAPHEQYF. Here the CDR3 DNA reads TGTGCCAGCAGCCAAGAACCGGGACTAGCGCCCCACGAGCAGTACTTC. This chain joins TRBV3-2 and TRBJ2-7; the D call of TRBD2 is as the table states it, not checked on the DNA. TRBV3-2 is a pseudogene locus. The CDR3 contains 16 residues.